The 5 T cell receptor beta chains given below trace back to one sample, sequenced in a study of response to subunit inactivated influenza vaccine. TCRdb processed the RT-PCR reads anew with MiXCR; each CDR3 protein has one entry. The sample yields 450,000 to 600,000 distinct CDR3 sequences, around 8% seen once. This specimen consisted of PBMCs from blood, obtained less than 30 months after vaccination. These receptors were collected from a man aged 45 to 70 who received an inactivated influenza vaccine.

The chain combines TRBV6-5 with TRBJ2-3; 16 bases agree with TRBD2. CDR1 is MNHEY and CDR2 is SVGAGI in the germline V gene. This CDR3 spans 18 amino acids. Trimming took 2 bases from V and 2 from J; bases not matched to a gene: 4. The CDR3: CASSYGTSGGADTDTQYF. In DNA, the CDR3 is TGTGCCAGCAGTTACGGGACTAGCGGGGGGGCCGACACAGATACGCAGTATTTT.

This clonotype came up a few times. The V call is TRBV7-9, the J call TRBJ1-5; D is undetermined. With 1 base removed from V and 5 bases from J, the gap between germline ends came to 6 bases. Germline V gene lookup returns CDR1 SEHNR and CDR2 FQNEAQ (reference sequence). The CDR3 has 13 residues. In nucleotides, the CDR3 is TGTGCCAGCAGCTTAGGCAGTTATCAGCCCCAGCATTTT. Its translation: CASSLGSYQPQHF. Looking up the rest from reference TRBV7-9 and TRBJ1-5 gives the full variable domain: DTGVSQNPRHKITKRGQNVTFRCDPISEHNRLYWYRQTLGQGPEFLTYFQNEAQLEKSRLLSDRFSAERPKGSFSTLEIQRTEQGDSAMYLCASSLGSYQPQHFGDGTRLSIL.

This clonotype was seen repeatedly, ten times or more. The chain combines TRBV7-9 with TRBJ2-5, with D hard to call. V lost 2 bases and J lost 1, with 11 bases in between. The length of the CDR3 is 15 residues. Germline values: CDR1 SEHNR, CDR2 FQNEAQ (reference sequence). CDR3 region: CASSLRQHLQETQYF. The DNA for the CDR3 is TGTGCCAGCAGCTTACGTCAACACCTCCAAGAGACCCAGTACTTC.

The chain couples TRBV12-2 to TRBJ2-3; the D segment call TRBD2 is taken from the table without a DNA check. TRBV12-2 is annotated as a pseudogene. This CDR3 has 17 amino acids. This CDR3 is CASRFAEGLASTDTQYF. The CDR3 DNA reads TGTGCAAGTCGCTTTGCTGAAGGACTAGCCAGCACAGATACGCAGTATTTT.

This clonotype was seen many times. The chain uses TRBV9 and TRBJ2-1, with D unresolved. Trimming pared 4 bases from V and 9 bases from J, leaving 14 bases between. Per the germline V gene, CDR1 is SGDLS and CDR2 is YYNGEE. There are 13 residues in the CDR3. DNA for the CDR3: TGTGCCAGCAGCCCCGTGCCTTCTATTGAGCAGTTCTTC. Translated: CASSPVPSIEQFF.